This T cell receptor (beta chain) was captured by sequencing in a study of shared clonotypes between healthy human individuals. Division of CD4+ cells produced a CD45RA+ naive subset and a CD45RA-negative memory subset. On this clone itself: Its antigen is unidentified.

J gave up 3 bases and V 0 bases, and 2 bases lay outside the gene matches. This CDR3 has 14 amino acids. Germline V lookup: CDR1 SGHTS, CDR2 YDEGEE. Study-level findings and limits: In a handful of donors, around 5% of naive CD4 clonotypes appeared in common.

Assay execution took place at the deep level. The table came from immunoSEQ multiplex PCR; TCRdb's copy has only in-frame clones and leaves some out. The table has millions of clones, roughly 92% seen once. The source of this sequence is a man younger than 35 in good health. Sequences were obtained from naive CD4+ T cells sorted from blood. Subset in this sample: CD45RA+ positively selected. This chain uses TRBV5-8 with TRBJ1-2, with 7 positions matching TRBD1. The CDR3 loop reads CASSLADRDYGYTF. The CDR3 nucleotides are TGTGCCAGCAGCTTGGCCGACAGGGACTATGGCTACACCTTC.